This paragraph covers one T cell receptor (beta chain) sequence. This entry comes from a study of cytomegalovirus exposure and HLA in healthy donors. The CDR3 runs to 14 residues. Germline-derived CDR1 and CDR2 are MNHEY and SVGAGI. Trimming cost V 5 bases and J 4 bases; bases outside gene matches: 4. This PCR relied on a set of 60 Vbeta primers and 13 Jbeta primers. Profiling relied on immunoSEQ multiplex PCR, and the TCRdb table lists in-frame clones only, not all of them. Its listing shows over 90,000 clones. The sequence was obtained from a middle-aged man in good health and CMV-seronegative. Sample: PBMCs. The chain is built from TRBV6-5 and TRBJ1-5; 8 bases match TRBD1. The CDR3 DNA sequence: TGTGCCAGCAGTACGGGACAGGCAAATCAGCCCCAGCATTTT. Its translation is CASSTGQANQPQHF.